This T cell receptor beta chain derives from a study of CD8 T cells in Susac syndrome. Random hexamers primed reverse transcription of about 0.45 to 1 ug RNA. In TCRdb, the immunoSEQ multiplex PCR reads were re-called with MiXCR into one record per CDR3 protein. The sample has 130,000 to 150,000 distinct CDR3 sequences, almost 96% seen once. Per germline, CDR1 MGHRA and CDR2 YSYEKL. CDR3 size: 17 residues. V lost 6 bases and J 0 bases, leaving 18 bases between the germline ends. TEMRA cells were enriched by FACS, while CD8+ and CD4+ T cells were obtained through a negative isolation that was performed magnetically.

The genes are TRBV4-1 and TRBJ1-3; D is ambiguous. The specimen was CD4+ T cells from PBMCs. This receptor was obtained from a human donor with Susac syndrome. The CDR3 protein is CASSREAAVDSGNTIYF. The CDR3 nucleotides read TGCGCCAGCAGTCGCGAGGCGGCGGTCGACTCTGGAAACACCATATATTTT.